Each of the 17 T cell receptor beta chains below was sequenced from the same sample in a study of T-cell reconstitution after alpha-beta-depleted transplantation in children. Unique molecular identifiers were incorporated during preparation of the TCRbeta library. Each CDR3 protein gets one entry after TCRdb re-called the PCR reads with MiXCR. This table holds 490,000 or so distinct CDR3 sequences, about 11% found once. The source material was PBMCs, sampled before TCRalphabeta/CD19-depleted stem cell transplant. The receptors originated from a child aged 2 to 10 with inherited bone marrow failure, due to receive a stem cell transplant.

This clonotype was counted many times. The chain has TRBV10-2 and TRBJ1-6; D is possibly TRBD1 (5 bases). The CDR3 extends over 16 amino acids. Germline V gene data show CDR1 as WSHSY and CDR2 as SAAADI. Deletions cut 4 bases from V and 3 bases from J, with 13 bases between. The CDR3 DNA sequence: TGCGCCAGCAGTGTGGGGGAGCATTTCTATAATTCACCCCTCCACTTT. Translating it yields CASSVGEHFYNSPLHF.

This clonotype was seen many times. The rearrangement joins TRBV5-1 to TRBJ2-1; the D gene could be TRBD1 or TRBD2 (6 bases each). The germline V and J ends were trimmed by 5 bases and 2 bases, with 17 bases remaining between them. Looked up from germline, CDR1 is SGHRS and CDR2 is YFSETQ. The CDR3 sequence is 16 residues long. CDR3 region: CASRSWGRGTYNEQFF. CDR3 sequence (DNA): TGCGCCAGCAGATCCTGGGGGCGGGGAACCTACAATGAGCAGTTCTTC.

This chain joins TRBV29-1 and TRBJ2-7; 13 bases line up with TRBD2. The V and J ends lost 5 bases and 6 bases, in that order; junction bases with no gene match: 7. CDR1 is SQVTM and CDR2 is ANQGSEA in the germline V gene. This CDR3 spans 14 amino acids. CDR3 nucleotide sequence: TGCAGCGTTCGGGGACTAGCGGGATCGTTCGAGCAGTACTTC. It specifies CSVRGLAGSFEQYF.

This clonotype was found many times. The chain recombines TRBV29-1 with TRBJ2-7, with D perhaps being TRBD1 or TRBD2 (6 bases each). Germline V CDR1 and CDR2: SQVTM, ANQGSEA. CDR3 size: 12 residues. V was pared by 4 bases and J by 2 bases, with 9 bases between. CDR3 DNA sequence: TGCAGCGTTGTGGGGGGCCCCTACGAGCAGTACTTC. Protein sequence: CSVVGGPYEQYF.

This clonotype was picked up many times. The rearrangement uses TRBV29-1 and TRBJ2-7, with TRBD2 matching 7 bases. The trim removed 4 bases at V and 1 base at J, leaving 4 bases unmatched. CDR3 size: 13 residues. The germline CDR1 and CDR2 sequences are SQVTM and ANQGSEA. CDR3 sequence: CSVGGTTSYEQYF. CDR3 nucleotide sequence: TGCAGCGTTGGTGGGACTACATCCTACGAGCAGTACTTC.

Ten or more counts support this clonotype. The chain combines TRBV20-1 with TRBJ2-1; 9 bases are shared with TRBD2. Germline values: CDR1 DFQATT, CDR2 SNEGSKA (reference sequence). The CDR3 totals 15 residues. V shed 5 bases and J 1 base; nucleotides not matched to a gene: 6. In nucleotides, the CDR3 is TGCAGTGCTCACCTGACTAGCGGTTCCTACAATGAGCAGTTCTTC. Its protein product is CSAHLTSGSYNEQFF.

In this sample, this clonotype turned up many times. CDR3 sequence (DNA): TGTGCCAGCAGCGCGGGACAGGTTTACGAGCAGTACTTC. It encodes CASSAGQVYEQYF. The chain employs TRBV9 and TRBJ2-7; TRBD1 agrees at 8 bases. Germline V gives CDR1 SGDLS, CDR2 YYNGEE. J was trimmed by 4 bases and V by 3 bases; bases with no gene match: 3. The CDR3 consists of 13 residues.

The V gene is TRBV20-1, the J gene TRBJ2-2; D may be TRBD2 (5 bases). V was cut by 3 bases and J by 6 bases, with 14 bases left in between. Germline CDR1 is DFQATT and CDR2 is SNEGSKA (reference sequence). CDR3 length: 14 residues. CDR3 in amino acids: CSARDRTAAGELFF. CDR3 nucleotides: TGCAGTGCTAGGGATCGAACAGCGGCCGGGGAGCTGTTTTTT.

This clonotype was observed a handful of times. This chain joins TRBV27 and TRBJ2-2; the match to TRBD2 covers 9 bases. This CDR3 contains 18 residues. Germline V gene sequence: CDR1 MNHEY, CDR2 SMNVEV (reference sequence). V lost 3 bases, J lost 3 bases, and 11 bases stayed unmatched. This CDR3 reads CASSFRSGLAQYTGELFF. DNA for the CDR3: TGTGCCAGCAGTTTCCGCTCGGGACTAGCCCAATACACCGGGGAGCTGTTTTTT.

This clonotype was detected ten times or more. This chain connects TRBV5-1 to TRBJ1-6; a weak D match, TRBD1 (5 bases). Germline CDR1 and CDR2: SGHRS and YFSETQ. This CDR3 has 16 residues. The V and J ends lost 0 bases and 7 bases respectively, with 14 bases between them. CDR3 loop: CASSLAGEGRNSPLHF. DNA of the CDR3: TGCGCCAGCAGCTTGGCCGGGGAGGGGAGGAATTCACCCCTCCACTTT. Together with reference TRBV5-1 and TRBJ1-6, the CDR3 gives the full variable domain: KAGVTQTPRYLIKTRGQQVTLSCSPISGHRSVSWYQQTPGQGLQFLFEYFSETQRNKGNFPGRFSGRQFSNSRSEMNVSTLELGDSALYLCASSLAGEGRNSPLHFGNGTRLTVT.

This clonotype was seen only a few times. This chain connects TRBV12-3 or TRBV12-4 to TRBJ2-5, with a weak D call TRBD1 (6 bases). The V gene lost 6 bases and the J gene lost 5 bases, with 13 bases spanning the gap. The CDR3 contains 13 residues. The CDR3 is CASRGTGWETQYF. CDR3 DNA sequence: TGTGCCAGCAGGGGTACAGGGTGGGAGACCCAGTACTTC.

Many counts were recorded for this clonotype. V usage is TRBV7-2 and J usage is TRBJ2-7; 8 bases match TRBD2. V was clipped by 2 bases and J by 5 bases; unmatched bases: 8. CDR3 length: 15 amino acids. Germline V gene data show CDR1 as SGHTA and CDR2 as FQGNSA. CDR3 sequence: CASSLTSGRGHEQYF. The CDR3 DNA sequence: TGTGCCAGCAGCTTAACCAGCGGGAGAGGTCACGAGCAGTACTTC.

The rearrangement joins TRBV5-6 to TRBJ1-3; no firm D call. This CDR3 is built from 15 residues. Germline CDR1 SGHDT, CDR2 YYEEEE. Between the trimmed V and J ends, which lost 1 base and 0 bases, there was a span of 8 bases. The CDR3 region is CASSLKTPSGNTIYF. CDR3 DNA sequence: TGTGCCAGCAGCTTGAAGACCCCCTCTGGAAACACCATATATTTT.

There are a few counts of this clonotype. This chain connects TRBV7-2 to TRBJ2-1, with unresolved D. V was trimmed by 2 bases and J by 12 bases, leaving 14 bases between them. Germline loops: CDR1 SGHTA, CDR2 FQGNSA. The CDR3 runs 13 residues. The CDR3 sequence is CASSLSSERPQFF. The CDR3 coding sequence is TGTGCCAGCAGCTTATCGTCCGAACGGCCGCAGTTCTTC. Complete variable domain (other parts from reference TRBV7-2 and TRBJ2-1): GAGVSQSPSNKVTEKGKDVELRCDPISGHTALYWYRQSLGQGLEFLIYFQGNSAPDKSGLPSDRFSAERTGGSVSTLTIQRTQQEDSAVYLCASSLSSERPQFFGPGTRLTVL.

This clonotype was seen a handful of times. The chain combines TRBV28 with TRBJ1-4; weak D call: TRBD1 (5 bases). The length of the CDR3 is 12 residues. Germline assignment: CDR1 MDHEN and CDR2 SYDVKM. Between the trimmed V and J ends, which lost 5 bases and 8 bases, there was a span of 9 bases. The CDR3 DNA is TGTGCCAGCAGTACGGGGGAAGAAAAACTGTTTTTT. The encoded protein is CASSTGEEKLFF.

This clonotype was seen ten or more times. V usage is TRBV5-4 and J usage is TRBJ2-7; D is possibly TRBD1 or TRBD2 (5 bases each). Germline V gene data show CDR1 as SGHNT and CDR2 as YYREEE (reference sequence). CDR3 length: 15 amino acids. V lost 4 bases to trimming and J lost 1 base, with 15 bases between them. CDR3 DNA sequence: TGTGCCAGCAGCAGCCCCGGGACCGAATCCTACGAGCAGTACTTC. This codes for CASSSPGTESYEQYF. The full variable domain, its missing parts supplied by reference TRBV5-4 and TRBJ2-7, is ETGVTQSPTHLIKTRGQQVTLRCSSQSGHNTVSWYQQALGQGPQFIFQYYREEENGRGNFPPRFSGLQFPNYSSELNVNALELDDSALYLCASSSPGTESYEQYFGPGTRLTVT.

This clonotype was picked up many times. The chain links TRBV15 to TRBJ2-1, with TRBD2 identical over 10 bases. Germline V lookup: CDR1 LNHNV, CDR2 YYDKDF (reference sequence). Unmatched junction bases numbered 8, after V lost 0 bases and J lost 15 bases. The CDR3 runs to 14 residues. The CDR3 nucleotides read TGTGCCACCAGCAGAGATAGCGGGAGGCCCTATAGGTTCTTC. Encoded protein: CATSRDSGRPYRFF.